The T cell receptor (beta chain) under discussion was sequenced for a study of blood T cell repertoires in COVID-19. Overall study context: Samples representing acute and convalescent COVID-19 were sourced from the United States, Italy and Spain. PBMCs, B-cell-depleted T cells, or T cells were the source of the cDNA or gDNA that made up the material.

The CDR3 covers 16 residues. The V segment lost 5 bases and the J segment 6 bases; nucleotides outside the gene matches: 13. Germline CDR1 is MDHEN and CDR2 is SYDVKM. Authors' methods: Nucleated cell counts were estimated from reference gene primer amplification. Repertoires were generated with immunoSEQ multiplex PCR, while TCRdb's copy carries only in-frame clones and drops some. V and J calls and clone size follow that table, whereas D and trimming were derived from the DNA. Of tens of thousands of clones listed, around 80% are singletons. The chain uses TRBV28 and TRBJ1-5, with TRBD1 matching 7 bases. The sequenced sample was peripheral blood. The clonotype comes from a woman aged 55-70 years with acute or convalescent COVID-19. The CDR3 bases are TGTGCCAGCAGTCCGCCCCGACAGGGACTCGGTCAGCCCCAGCATTTT. Residues: CASSPPRQGLGQPQHF. Combining the CDR3 with reference TRBV28 and TRBJ1-5 gives the whole variable domain DVKVTQSSRYLVKRTGEKVFLECVQDMDHENMFWYRQDPGLGLRLIYFSYDVKMKEKGDIPEGYSVSREKKERFSLILESASTNQTSMYLCASSPPRQGLGQPQHFGDGTRLSIL.